This TCR beta chain derives from a study of control samples from healthy donors and cancer patients. V lost 4 bases, J lost 1 base, and 10 bases lay in between. The CDR3 is made up of 15 amino acids. Germline V gene lookup returns CDR1 SGHVS and CDR2 FQNEAQ. Using immunoSEQ multiplex PCR, the repertoire was profiled, and TCRdb retains in-frame clones only, with some absent. The top ten clones hold about 11% of a sample with some 130,000 clones, around 90% of them seen once. The source material was blood. The origin of this receptor is a man aged 25-45 years in good health. This rearrangement joins TRBV7-8 to TRBJ2-2, with D possibly TRBD1 on 5 matching bases. The CDR3 bases are TGTGCCAGCAGCTCAGGGTCAAAGAACACCGGGGAGCTGTTTTTT. Residues: CASSSGSKNTGELFF.